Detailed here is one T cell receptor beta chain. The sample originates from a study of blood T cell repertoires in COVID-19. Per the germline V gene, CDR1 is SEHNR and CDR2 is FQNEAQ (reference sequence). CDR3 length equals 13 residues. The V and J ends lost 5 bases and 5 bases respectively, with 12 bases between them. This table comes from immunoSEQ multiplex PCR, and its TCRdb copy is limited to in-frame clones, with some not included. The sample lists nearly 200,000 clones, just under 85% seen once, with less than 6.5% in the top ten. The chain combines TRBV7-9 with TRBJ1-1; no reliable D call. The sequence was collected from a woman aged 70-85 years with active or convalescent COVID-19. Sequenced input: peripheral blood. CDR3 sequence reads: CASSILSETEAFF. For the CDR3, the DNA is TGTGCCAGCAGCATCCTATCGGAGACTGAAGCTTTCTTT.